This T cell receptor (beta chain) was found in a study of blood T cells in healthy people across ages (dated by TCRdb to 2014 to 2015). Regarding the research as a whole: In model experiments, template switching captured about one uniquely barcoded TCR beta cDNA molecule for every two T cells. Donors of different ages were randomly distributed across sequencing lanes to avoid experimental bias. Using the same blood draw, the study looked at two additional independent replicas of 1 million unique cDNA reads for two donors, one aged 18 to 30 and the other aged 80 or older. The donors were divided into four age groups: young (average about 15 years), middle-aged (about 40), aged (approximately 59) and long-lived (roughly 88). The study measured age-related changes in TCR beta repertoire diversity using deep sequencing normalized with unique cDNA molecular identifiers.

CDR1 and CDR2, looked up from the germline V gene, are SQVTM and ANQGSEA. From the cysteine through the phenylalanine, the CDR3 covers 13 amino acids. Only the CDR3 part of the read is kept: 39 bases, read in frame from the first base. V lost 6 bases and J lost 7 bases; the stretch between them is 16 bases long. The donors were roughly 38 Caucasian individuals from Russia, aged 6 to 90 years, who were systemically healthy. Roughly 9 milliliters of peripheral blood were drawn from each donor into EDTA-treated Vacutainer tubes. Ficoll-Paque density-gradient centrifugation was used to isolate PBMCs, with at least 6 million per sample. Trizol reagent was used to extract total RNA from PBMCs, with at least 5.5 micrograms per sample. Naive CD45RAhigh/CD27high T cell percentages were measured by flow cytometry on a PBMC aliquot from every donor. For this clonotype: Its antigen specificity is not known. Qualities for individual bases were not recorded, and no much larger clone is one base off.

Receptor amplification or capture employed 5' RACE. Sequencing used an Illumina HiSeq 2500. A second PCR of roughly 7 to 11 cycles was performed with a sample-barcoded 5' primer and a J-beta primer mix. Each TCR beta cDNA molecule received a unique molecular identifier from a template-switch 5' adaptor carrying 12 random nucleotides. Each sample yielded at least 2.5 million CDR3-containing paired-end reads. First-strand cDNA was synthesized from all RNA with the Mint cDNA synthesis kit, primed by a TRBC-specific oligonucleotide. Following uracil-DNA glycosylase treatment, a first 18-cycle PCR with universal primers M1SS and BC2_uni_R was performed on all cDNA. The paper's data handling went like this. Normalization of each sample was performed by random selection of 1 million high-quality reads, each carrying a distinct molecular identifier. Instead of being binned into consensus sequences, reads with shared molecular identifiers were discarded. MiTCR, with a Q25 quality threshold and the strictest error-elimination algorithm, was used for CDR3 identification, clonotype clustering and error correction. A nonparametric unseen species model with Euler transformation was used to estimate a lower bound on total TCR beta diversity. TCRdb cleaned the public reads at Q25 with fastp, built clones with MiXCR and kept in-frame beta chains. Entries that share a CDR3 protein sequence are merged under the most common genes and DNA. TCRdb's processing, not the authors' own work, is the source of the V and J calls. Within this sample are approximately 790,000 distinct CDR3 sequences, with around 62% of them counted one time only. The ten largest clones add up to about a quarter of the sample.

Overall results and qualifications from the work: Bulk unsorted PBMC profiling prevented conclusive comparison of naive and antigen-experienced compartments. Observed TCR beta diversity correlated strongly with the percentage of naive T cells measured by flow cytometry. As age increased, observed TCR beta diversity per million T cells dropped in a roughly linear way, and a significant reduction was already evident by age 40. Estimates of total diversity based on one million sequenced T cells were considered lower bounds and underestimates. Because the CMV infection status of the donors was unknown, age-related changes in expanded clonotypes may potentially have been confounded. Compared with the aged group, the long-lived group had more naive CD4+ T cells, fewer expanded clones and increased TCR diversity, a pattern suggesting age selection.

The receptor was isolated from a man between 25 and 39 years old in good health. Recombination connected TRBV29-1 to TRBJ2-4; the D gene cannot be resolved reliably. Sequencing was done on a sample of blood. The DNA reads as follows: TGCAGCGTCGCCGGTGGGCACCATAACATTCAGTACTTC. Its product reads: CSVAGGHHNIQYF.